This T cell receptor beta chain was observed in a study of Ad26.COV2.S vaccination and SARS-CoV-2 variants. Produced via immunoSEQ multiplex PCR; TCRdb's table is partial and in-frame only. The table has about 350,000 clones, about 91% seen once; the top ten hold under 4%. Whole-study results and caveats: Substantial breadth in spike-specific CD8+ and CD4+ T cell responses was reportedly seen after vaccination. For non-spike TCRs, breadth in vaccine recipients resembled that in placebo recipients. The TCR-based breadth and depth measures might underestimate overall T cell responses.

Between the trimmed V and J ends, which lost 5 bases and 6 bases, there was a span of 20 bases. CDR1 PRHDT and CDR2 FYEKMQ come from the germline V gene (reference sequence). The CDR3 sequence is 16 residues long. This clone was recorded only once. Its antigen is unknown. The sequencing here drew on peripheral blood, taken after recovery from COVID-19. The TCR comes from a human donor who had recovered from COVID-19. The rearrangement uses TRBV13 and TRBJ1-5; D is possibly TRBD1 (6 bases). CDR3 residues: CASSRGGARIGQPQHF. Here the CDR3 DNA reads TGTGCCAGCAGCCGAGGGGGGGCGCGGATAGGTCAGCCCCAGCATTTT.